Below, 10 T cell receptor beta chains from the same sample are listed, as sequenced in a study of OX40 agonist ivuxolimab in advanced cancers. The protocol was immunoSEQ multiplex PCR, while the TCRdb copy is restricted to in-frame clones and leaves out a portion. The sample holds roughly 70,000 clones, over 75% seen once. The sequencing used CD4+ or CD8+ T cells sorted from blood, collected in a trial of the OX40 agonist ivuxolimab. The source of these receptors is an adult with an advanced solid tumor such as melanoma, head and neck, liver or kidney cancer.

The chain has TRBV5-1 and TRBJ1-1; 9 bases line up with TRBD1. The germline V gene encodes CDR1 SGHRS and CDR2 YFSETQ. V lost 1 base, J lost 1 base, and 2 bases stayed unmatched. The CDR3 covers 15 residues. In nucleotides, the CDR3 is TGCGCCAGCAGCTTGCAGGGACAGGGGAACACTGAAGCTTTCTTT. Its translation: CASSLQGQGNTEAFF.

The CDR3 nucleotides are TGCGCCACCACAGAGACAGGGGGCGGGCAGACCCAGTACTTC. It encodes CATTETGGGQTQYF. The chain joins TRBV5-1 to TRBJ2-5; 10 bases map to TRBD1. After removal of 9 bases from V and 6 bases from J, the junction contained 11 bases not matched to a gene. The germline V gene has CDR1 SGHRS and CDR2 YFSETQ. The CDR3 loop spans 14 amino acids.

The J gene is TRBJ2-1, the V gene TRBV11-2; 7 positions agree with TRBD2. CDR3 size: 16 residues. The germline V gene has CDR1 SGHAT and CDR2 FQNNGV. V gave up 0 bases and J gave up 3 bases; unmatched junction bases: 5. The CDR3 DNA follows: TGTGCCAGCAGCTTAGATCCCCTAGCGGTCTACAATGAGCAGTTCTTC. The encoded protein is CASSLDPLAVYNEQFF.

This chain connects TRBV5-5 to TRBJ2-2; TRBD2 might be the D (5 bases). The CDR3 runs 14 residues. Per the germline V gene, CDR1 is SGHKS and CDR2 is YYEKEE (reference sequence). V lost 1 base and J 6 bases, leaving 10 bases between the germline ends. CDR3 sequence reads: CASSLRRVSGELFF. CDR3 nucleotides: TGTGCCAGCAGCTTGAGGCGGGTGTCCGGGGAGCTGTTTTTT. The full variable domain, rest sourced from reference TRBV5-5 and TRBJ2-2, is DAGVTQSPTHLIKTRGQQVTLRCSPISGHKSVSWYQQVLGQGPQFIFQYYEKEERGRGNFPDRFSARQFPNYSSELNVNALLLGDSALYLCASSLRRVSGELFFGEGSRLTVL.

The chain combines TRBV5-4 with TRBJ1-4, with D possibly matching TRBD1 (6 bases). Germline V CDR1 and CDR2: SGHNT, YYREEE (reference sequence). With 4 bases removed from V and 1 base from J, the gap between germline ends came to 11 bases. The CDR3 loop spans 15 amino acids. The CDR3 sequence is CASSASGETNEKLFF. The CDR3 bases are TGTGCCAGCAGCGCCTCAGGGGAAACTAATGAAAAACTGTTTTTT.

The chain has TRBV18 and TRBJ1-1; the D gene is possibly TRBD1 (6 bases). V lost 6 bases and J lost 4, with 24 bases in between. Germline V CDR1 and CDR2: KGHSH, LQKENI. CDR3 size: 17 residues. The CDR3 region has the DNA TGTGCCAGCTCCCTTAGGAGAACAGGGAGTATGGGCACTGAAGCTTTCTTT. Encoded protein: CASSLRRTGSMGTEAFF.

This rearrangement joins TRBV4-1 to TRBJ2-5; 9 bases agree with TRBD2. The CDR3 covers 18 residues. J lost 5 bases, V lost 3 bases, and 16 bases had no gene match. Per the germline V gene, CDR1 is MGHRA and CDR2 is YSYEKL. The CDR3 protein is CASSHPTWMAGGQETQYF. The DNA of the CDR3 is TGCGCCAGCAGCCACCCCACCTGGATGGCGGGGGGGCAGGAGACCCAGTACTTC.

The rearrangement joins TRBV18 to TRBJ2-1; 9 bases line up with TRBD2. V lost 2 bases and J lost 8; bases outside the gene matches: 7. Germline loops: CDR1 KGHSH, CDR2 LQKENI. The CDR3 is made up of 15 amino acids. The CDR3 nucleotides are TGTGCCAGCTCACCAGGGGCTAGCGGGGAAGATGAGCAGTTCTTC. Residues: CASSPGASGEDEQFF. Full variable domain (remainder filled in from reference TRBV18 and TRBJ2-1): NAGVMQNPRHLVRRRGQEARLRCSPMKGHSHVYWYRQLPEEGLKFMVYLQKENIIDESGMPKERFSAEFPKEGPSILRIQQVVRGDSAAYFCASSPGASGEDEQFFGPGTRLTVL.

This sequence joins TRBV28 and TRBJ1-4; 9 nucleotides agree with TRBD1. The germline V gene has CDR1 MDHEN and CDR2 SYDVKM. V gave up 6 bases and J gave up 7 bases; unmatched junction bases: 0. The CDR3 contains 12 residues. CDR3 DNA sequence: TGTGCCAGCAGGACAGGGGGTGAAAAACTGTTTTTT. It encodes CASRTGGEKLFF. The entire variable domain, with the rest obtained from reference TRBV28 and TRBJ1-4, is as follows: DVKVTQSSRYLVKRTGEKVFLECVQDMDHENMFWYRQDPGLGLRLIYFSYDVKMKEKGDIPEGYSVSREKKERFSLILESASTNQTSMYLCASRTGGEKLFFGSGTQLSVL.

The CDR3 DNA reads TGTGCCAGCAGTACTTCCCTAGGACAGGGCGGCTACACCTTC. Encoded protein: CASSTSLGQGGYTF. The chain combines TRBV6-4 with TRBJ1-2, with TRBD1 matching 8 bases. From germline, CDR1 is MRHNA and CDR2 SNTAGT. This CDR3 has 14 residues. Trimming removed 5 bases from V and 8 bases from J; junction bases left unmatched: 10.